The TCR beta chain under discussion was sequenced for a study of CD8 T cells in ankylosing spondylitis. Study conclusions and caveats: Earlier studies detected some motif variants in reactive arthritis synovial fluid and blood.

CDR3 length equals 14 residues. V dropped 3 bases and J dropped 4 bases, with 12 bases sitting between them. There are a few counts of this clonotype. The antigen is unknown. TCRdb ran MiXCR on the 5' RACE reads and lists one entry per CDR3 protein. In the table there are 350,000 or so distinct CDR3 sequences, approximately 15% of which are singletons. V and J are TRBV12-3 or TRBV12-4 and TRBJ1-1; a possible D gene is TRBD1 (5 bases). Specimen: blood, either unsorted or a sorted T cell fraction (not recorded which). The receptor was isolated from a male donor with ankylosing spondylitis or in good health (not recorded which). The CDR3 DNA reads as TGTGCCAGCAGTTTTACGGCCGGGGGCACTGAAGCTTTCTTT. This encodes CASSFTAGGTEAFF.